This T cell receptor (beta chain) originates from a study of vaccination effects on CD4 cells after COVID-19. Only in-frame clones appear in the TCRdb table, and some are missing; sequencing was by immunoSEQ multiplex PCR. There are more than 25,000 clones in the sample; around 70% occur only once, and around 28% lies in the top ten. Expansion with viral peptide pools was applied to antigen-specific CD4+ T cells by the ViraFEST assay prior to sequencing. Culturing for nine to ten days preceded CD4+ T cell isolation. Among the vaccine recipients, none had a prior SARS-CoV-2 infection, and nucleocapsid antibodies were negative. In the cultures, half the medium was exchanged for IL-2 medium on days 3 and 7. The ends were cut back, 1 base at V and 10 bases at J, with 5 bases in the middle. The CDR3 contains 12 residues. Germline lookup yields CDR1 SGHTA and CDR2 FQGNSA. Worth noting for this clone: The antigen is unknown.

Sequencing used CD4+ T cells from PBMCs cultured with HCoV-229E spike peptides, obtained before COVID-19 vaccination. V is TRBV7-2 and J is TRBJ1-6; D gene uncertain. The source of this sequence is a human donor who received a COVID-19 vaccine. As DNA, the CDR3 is TGTGCCAGCAGCTTAGAGGTGTCACCCCTCCACTTT. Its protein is CASSLEVSPLHF.